This is a list of T cell receptor beta chains from one sample in a study of blood T cell repertoires in COVID-19. Sequencing was performed with immunoSEQ multiplex PCR; in TCRdb, only in-frame clones are kept and a portion is missing. The data hold 120,000 or so clones, with around 82% observed a single time. Specimen: peripheral blood. The receptors were gathered from an older woman with acute or convalescent COVID-19. Each CDR3 is given with its conserved first and last residue. The D gene is left open where the match is weak. Some rows mark clone size as missing; the rest say once, few, many or name a class of expanded clone.

j_call | cdr3_length | clone_size | v_call | d_call | cdr3_aa | cdr3_nt
TRBJ1-1 | 13 | . | TRBV7-3 | . | CASSAIRDTEAFF | TGTGCCAGCAGCGCTATCCGGGACACAGAAGCTTTCTTT
TRBJ1-1 | 15 | . | TRBV7-2 | . | CATRLFLAGETEAFF | TGTGCCACCCGACTTTTCCTCGCCGGGGAGACTGAAGCTTTCTTT
TRBJ1-2 | 16 | . | TRBV6-2/TRBV6-3 | TRBD1 | CASSSSPGQGHYGYTF | TGTGCCAGCAGTTCAAGTCCGGGACAGGGTCACTATGGCTACACCTTC
TRBJ2-1 | 15 | . | TRBV7-2 | . | CASSSSPGSYNEQFF | TGTGCCAGCAGCTCCTCTCCGGGGTCCTACAATGAGCAGTTCTTC
TRBJ1-6 | 15 | . | TRBV5-4 | . | CASSPRGGQDSPLHF | TGTGCCAGCAGTCCGCGCGGGGGGCAGGATTCACCCCTCCACTTT
TRBJ2-7 | 16 | . | TRBV4-3 | . | CASSQVASSAYYEQYF | TGCGCCAGCAGCCAAGTTGCTAGCTCAGCCTACTACGAGCAGTACTTC
TRBJ1-1 | 12 | . | TRBV6-5 | . | CASAAGFTEAFF | TGTGCCAGTGCGGCCGGGTTCACTGAAGCTTTCTTT
TRBJ2-7 | 16 | . | TRBV11-3 | TRBD1 | CASSLDAAGGEYEQYF | TGTGCCAGCAGCTTAGATGCGGCAGGGGGCGAGTACGAGCAGTACTTC
TRBJ1-6 | 13 | . | TRBV21-1 | . | CASRGEANSPLHF | TGTGCCAGCAGAGGGGAGGCTAATTCACCCCTCCACTTT
TRBJ1-5 | 15 | . | TRBV3-1/TRBV3-2 | . | CASSQSRYSNQPQHF | TGTGCCAGCAGCCAAAGCCGCTATAGCAATCAGCCCCAGCATTTT
TRBJ2-7 | 13 | . | TRBV24-1 | . | CATSDRFSYEQYF | TGTGCCACCAGTGACAGGTTCTCCTACGAGCAGTACTTC
TRBJ2-1 | 14 | . | TRBV11-2 | . | CASSLGPEYNEQFF | TGTGCCAGCAGCCTAGGGCCAGAATACAATGAGCAGTTCTTC
TRBJ1-1 | 14 | . | TRBV9 | . | CASSPRGGHQEAFF | TGTGCCAGCAGCCCCCGGGGGGGACACCAAGAAGCTTTCTTT
TRBJ1-6 | 13 | once | TRBV11-3 | . | CASSLPGDSPLHF | TGTGCCAGCAGCCTTCCGGGGGATTCACCCCTCCACTTT
TRBJ1-1 | 13 | . | TRBV5-1 | . | CASSEVVDTEAFF | TGCGCCAGCAGCGAGGTGGTGGACACTGAAGCTTTCTTT
TRBJ2-1 | 13 | . | TRBV29-1 | . | CSVDASSYNEQFF | TGCAGCGTTGACGCGAGCTCCTACAATGAGCAGTTCTTC
TRBJ2-7 | 15 | . | TRBV3-1/TRBV3-2 | . | CASSQDLQVHYEQYF | TGTGCCAGCAGCCAAGATTTACAGGTCCACTACGAGCAGTACTTC
TRBJ1-2 | 14 | . | TRBV7-2 | TRBD1 | CASSFGQGGDGYTF | TGTGCCAGCAGCTTTGGTCAGGGGGGCGATGGCTACACCTTC
TRBJ2-1 | 14 | . | TRBV6-6 | . | CASSYHRALQEQFF | TGTGCCAGCAGTTACCACAGGGCGCTACAGGAGCAGTTCTTC
TRBJ1-1 | 15 | . | TRBV19 | . | CASSIKPGGNTEAFF | TGTGCCAGTAGTATAAAACCGGGGGGCAACACTGAAGCTTTCTTT
TRBJ1-3 | 14 | once | TRBV3-1/TRBV3-2 | TRBD1 | CASSPRGPGNTIYF | TGTGCCAGCAGCCCAAGGGGGCCTGGAAACACCATATATTTT
TRBJ1-2 | 11 | . | TRBV30 | . | CATDTNYGYTF | TGTGCTACAGACACTAACTATGGCTACACCTTC
TRBJ2-5 | 12 | once | TRBV2 | TRBD2 | CASKTGGETQYF | TGTGCCAGCAAGACGGGAGGAGAGACCCAGTACTTC
TRBJ2-3 | 15 | . | TRBV11-1 | TRBD2 | CASSHRGGAGDTQYF | TGTGCCAGCAGCCACCGCGGGGGGGCGGGAGATACGCAGTATTTT
TRBJ1-6 | 13 | . | TRBV18 | . | CASSPGQEFPLHF | TGTGCCAGCTCACCTGGTCAGGAATTCCCCCTCCACTTT
TRBJ2-1 | 18 | . | TRBV6-2/TRBV6-3 | TRBD2 | CASSYQGLAGGSYNEQFF | TGTGCCAGCAGTTACCAGGGACTAGCGGGGGGGTCATACAATGAGCAGTTCTTC
TRBJ1-5 | 15 | . | TRBV10-3 | . | CAISDFQGLGQPQHF | TGTGCCATCAGTGATTTCCAGGGGCTAGGACAGCCCCAGCATTTT
TRBJ2-1 | 15 | . | TRBV5-1 | TRBD1 | CASSYRGEAYNEQFF | TGCGCCAGCAGTTACAGGGGGGAAGCCTACAATGAGCAGTTCTTC
TRBJ1-2 | 14 | . | TRBV28 | TRBD1 | CASSSGTGVEGYTF | TGTGCCAGCAGTTCAGGGACAGGGGTAGAAGGCTACACCTTC
TRBJ1-2 | 14 | . | TRBV5-6 | . | CASSLVHRPHGYTF | TGTGCCAGCAGCTTGGTGCACAGGCCCCATGGCTACACCTTC
TRBJ1-4 | 14 | . | TRBV7-9 | . | CASSLVGAVEKLFF | TGTGCCAGCAGCCTGGTGGGGGCGGTTGAAAAACTGTTTTTT
TRBJ2-1 | 15 | . | TRBV27 | . | CASSLRGGMVDEQFF | TGTGCCAGCAGTTTACGAGGGGGAATGGTGGATGAGCAGTTCTTC
TRBJ1-1 | 8 | . | TRBV20-1 | . | CSARKTVW | TGCAGTGCTAGGAAGACTGTTTGG
TRBJ2-5 | 14 | . | TRBV18 | TRBD1 | CASSGTGGGQTQYF | TGTGCCAGCTCGGGCACAGGGGGCGGACAGACCCAGTACTTC
TRBJ1-5 | 17 | . | TRBV30 | TRBD1 | CAWSVRQGGFGNQPQHF | TGTGCCTGGAGTGTCAGACAGGGGGGTTTCGGCAATCAGCCCCAGCATTTT
TRBJ1-4 | 14 | . | TRBV5-1 | . | CASSIQGTNEKLFF | TGCGCCAGCAGCATCCAGGGGACTAATGAAAAACTGTTTTTT
TRBJ2-7 | 14 | . | TRBV19 | . | CASSVAIQGYEQYF | TGTGCCAGTAGTGTCGCCATACAGGGTTACGAGCAGTACTTC
TRBJ1-2 | 16 | . | TRBV27 | . | CASSSSRQGANYGYTF | TGTGCCAGCAGTTCGAGTCGGCAGGGCGCTAACTATGGCTACACCTTC
TRBJ2-7 | 16 | . | TRBV4-3 | TRBD2 | CASSIGVQRGTYEQYF | TGCGCCAGCAGCATAGGGGTCCAGCGGGGGACCTACGAGCAGTACTTC
TRBJ1-6 | 15 | . | TRBV7-6 | TRBD1 | CASSLGGQGVTPLHF | TGTGCCAGCAGCTTAGGGGGACAGGGCGTAACACCCCTCCACTTT
TRBJ2-6 | 15 | . | TRBV5-1 | . | CASSLRASGTNVLTF | TGCGCCAGCAGCCTCCGGGCCTCGGGGACCAACGTCCTGACTTTC
TRBJ2-5 | 14 | . | TRBV7-3 | TRBD1 | CASSSAGGVETQYF | TGTGCCAGCAGCTCCGCAGGGGGTGTGGAGACCCAGTACTTC